The clone carrying this T cell receptor beta chain was detected only once. Its antigen is not identified. These data come from a study of PD-L1 blockade in urothelial cancer. Study at large: Atezolizumab, begun by patients in the mid-2010s, was given at 1,200 mg intravenously every 3 weeks. Patients had received 0 to 3 prior chemotherapy regimens. Study observations and caveats: Expansion of tumor-associated blood clones at 3 weeks was greater in durable-benefit patients.

CDR3 length: 13 amino acids. Germline V gives CDR1 SEHNR, CDR2 FQNEAQ (reference sequence). The V gene lost 6 bases and the J gene lost 4 bases, with 12 bases spanning the gap. Assay: immunoSEQ multiplex PCR; the TCRdb copy retains only in-frame clones and omits some. This sample carries around 100,000 clones, roughly 88% of them seen once, and the ten largest clones take more than 2%. The sequenced sample was PBMCs, obtained around atezolizumab (anti-PD-L1) treatment. The TCR originated in a man aged 45-60 years with urothelial cancer. The V gene is TRBV7-9, the J gene TRBJ1-2; possible D gene TRBD1, 5 bases. The CDR3 protein is CASSAGSGYGYTF. DNA for the CDR3: TGTGCCAGCAGTGCAGGGTCGGGCTATGGCTACACCTTC.